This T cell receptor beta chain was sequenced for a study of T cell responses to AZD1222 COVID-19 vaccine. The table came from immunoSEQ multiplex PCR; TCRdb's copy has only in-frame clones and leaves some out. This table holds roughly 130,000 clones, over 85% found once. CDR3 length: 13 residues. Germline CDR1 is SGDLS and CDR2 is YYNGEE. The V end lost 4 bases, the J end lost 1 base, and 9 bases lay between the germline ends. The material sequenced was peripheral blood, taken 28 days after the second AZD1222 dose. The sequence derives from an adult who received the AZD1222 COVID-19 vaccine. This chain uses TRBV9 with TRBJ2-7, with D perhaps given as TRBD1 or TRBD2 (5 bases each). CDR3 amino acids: CASSRDPSYEQYF. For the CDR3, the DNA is TGTGCCAGCAGCCGGGACCCGTCCTACGAGCAGTACTTC.